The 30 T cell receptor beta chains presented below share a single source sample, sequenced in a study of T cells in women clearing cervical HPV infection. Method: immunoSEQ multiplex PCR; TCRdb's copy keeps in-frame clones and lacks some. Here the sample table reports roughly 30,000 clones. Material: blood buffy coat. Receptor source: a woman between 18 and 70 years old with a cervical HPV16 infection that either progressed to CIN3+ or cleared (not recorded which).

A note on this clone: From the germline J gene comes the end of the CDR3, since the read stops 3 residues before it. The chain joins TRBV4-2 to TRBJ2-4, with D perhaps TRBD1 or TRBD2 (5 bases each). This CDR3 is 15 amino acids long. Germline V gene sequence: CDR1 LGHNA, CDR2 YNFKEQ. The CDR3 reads CASSQDPRGAETQYF. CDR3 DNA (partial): TGTGCCAGCAGCCAAGATCCGAGGGGAGCAGAGACT.

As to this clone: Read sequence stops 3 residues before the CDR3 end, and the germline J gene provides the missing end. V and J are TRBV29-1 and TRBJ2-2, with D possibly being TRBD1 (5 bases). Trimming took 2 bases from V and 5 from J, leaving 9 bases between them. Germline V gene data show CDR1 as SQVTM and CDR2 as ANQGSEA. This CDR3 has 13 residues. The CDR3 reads CSVEIRGTGELFF. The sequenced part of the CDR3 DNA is TGCAGCGTTGAAATAAGGGGAACCGGGGAG.

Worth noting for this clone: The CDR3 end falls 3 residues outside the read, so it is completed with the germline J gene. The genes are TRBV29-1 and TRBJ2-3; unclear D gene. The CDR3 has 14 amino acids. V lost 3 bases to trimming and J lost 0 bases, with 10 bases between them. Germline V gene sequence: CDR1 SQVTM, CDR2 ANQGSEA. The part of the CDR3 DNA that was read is TGCAGCGTTGACTCTAGGCGGAGCACAGATACG. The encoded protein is CSVDSRRSTDT. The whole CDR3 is CSVDSRRSTDTQYF.

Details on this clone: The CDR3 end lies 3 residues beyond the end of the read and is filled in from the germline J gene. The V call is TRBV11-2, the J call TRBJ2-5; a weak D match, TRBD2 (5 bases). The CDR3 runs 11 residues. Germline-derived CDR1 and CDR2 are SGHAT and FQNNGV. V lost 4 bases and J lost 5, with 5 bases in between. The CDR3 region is CASSSGETQYF. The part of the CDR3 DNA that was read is TGTGCCAGCAGCTCGGGGGAGACC. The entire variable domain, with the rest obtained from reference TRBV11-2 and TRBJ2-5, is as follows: EAGVAQSPRYKIIEKRQSVAFWCNPISGHATLYWYQQILGQGPKLLIQFQNNGVVDDSQLPKDRFSAERLKGVDSTLKIQPAKLEDSAVYLCASSSGETQYFGPGTRLLVL.

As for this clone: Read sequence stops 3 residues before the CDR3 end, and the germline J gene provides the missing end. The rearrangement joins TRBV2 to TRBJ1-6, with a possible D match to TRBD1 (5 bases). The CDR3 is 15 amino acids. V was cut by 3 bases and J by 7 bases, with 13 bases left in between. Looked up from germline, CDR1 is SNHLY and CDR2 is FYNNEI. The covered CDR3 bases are TGTGCCAGCAGTGATCCGCCAGGGTTCAATTCACCC. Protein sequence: CASSDPPGFNSP. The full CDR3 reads CASSDPPGFNSPLHF.

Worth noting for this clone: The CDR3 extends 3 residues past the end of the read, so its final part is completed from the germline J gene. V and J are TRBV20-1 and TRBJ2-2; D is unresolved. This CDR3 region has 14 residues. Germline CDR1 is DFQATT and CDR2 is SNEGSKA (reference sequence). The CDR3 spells CSARDRFHDSPLFF. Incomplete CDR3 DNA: TGCAGTGCTAGAGATCGGTTTCACGATTCACCG.

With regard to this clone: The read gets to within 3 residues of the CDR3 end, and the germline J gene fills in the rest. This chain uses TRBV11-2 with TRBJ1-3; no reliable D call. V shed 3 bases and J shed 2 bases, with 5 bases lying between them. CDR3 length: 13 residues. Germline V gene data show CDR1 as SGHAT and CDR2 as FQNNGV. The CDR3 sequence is CASSFVTGNTIYF. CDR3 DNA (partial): TGTGCCAGCAGCTTCGTTACTGGAAACACC.

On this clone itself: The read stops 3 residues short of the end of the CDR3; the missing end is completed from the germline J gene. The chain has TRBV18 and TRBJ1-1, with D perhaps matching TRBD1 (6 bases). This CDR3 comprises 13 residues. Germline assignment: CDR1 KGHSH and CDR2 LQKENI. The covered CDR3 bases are TGTGCCAGCTCACCCCAGGGGCGGGTGTCC. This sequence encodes CASSPQGRVS. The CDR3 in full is CASSPQGRVSAFF.

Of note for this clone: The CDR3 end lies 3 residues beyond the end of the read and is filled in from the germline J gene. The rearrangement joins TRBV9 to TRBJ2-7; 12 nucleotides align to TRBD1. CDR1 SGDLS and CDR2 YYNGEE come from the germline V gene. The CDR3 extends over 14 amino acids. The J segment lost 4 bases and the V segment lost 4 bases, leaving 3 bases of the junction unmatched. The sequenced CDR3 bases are TGTGCCAGCAGCACGGGACAGGGGGCTTACGAG. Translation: CASSTGQGAYE. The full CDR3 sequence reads CASSTGQGAYEQYF.

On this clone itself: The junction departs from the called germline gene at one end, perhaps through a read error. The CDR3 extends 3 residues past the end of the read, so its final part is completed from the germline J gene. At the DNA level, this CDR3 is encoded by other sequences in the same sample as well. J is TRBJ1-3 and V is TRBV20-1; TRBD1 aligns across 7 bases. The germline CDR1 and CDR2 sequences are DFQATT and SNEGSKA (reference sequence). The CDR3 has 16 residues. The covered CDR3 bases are TGCAGTGCTAGAGATCGGAGGGACAGCTCTGGAAACACA. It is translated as CSARDRRDSSGNT. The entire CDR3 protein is CSARDRRDSSGNTIYF.

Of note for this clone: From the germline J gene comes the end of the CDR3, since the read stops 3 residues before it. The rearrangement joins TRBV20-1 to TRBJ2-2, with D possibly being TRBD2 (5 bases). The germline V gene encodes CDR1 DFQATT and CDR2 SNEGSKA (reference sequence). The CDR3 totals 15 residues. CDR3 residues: CSARPSGFIDEKLFF. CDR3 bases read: TGCAGTGCTAGGCCTTCGGGGTTTATAGATGAAAAG.

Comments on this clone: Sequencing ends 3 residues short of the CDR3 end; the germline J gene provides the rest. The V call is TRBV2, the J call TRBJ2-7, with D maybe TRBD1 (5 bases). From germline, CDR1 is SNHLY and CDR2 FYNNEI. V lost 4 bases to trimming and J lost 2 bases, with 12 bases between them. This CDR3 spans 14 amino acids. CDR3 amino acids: CASSAQGQAYEQYF. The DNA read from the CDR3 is TGTGCCAGCAGTGCTCAGGGTCAGGCCTACGAG. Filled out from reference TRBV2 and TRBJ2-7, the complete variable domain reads EPEVTQTPSHQVTQMGQEVILRCVPISNHLYFYWYRQILGQKVEFLVSFYNNEISEKSEIFDDQFSVERPDGSNFTLKIRSTKLEDSAMYFCASSAQGQAYEQYFGPGTRLTVT.

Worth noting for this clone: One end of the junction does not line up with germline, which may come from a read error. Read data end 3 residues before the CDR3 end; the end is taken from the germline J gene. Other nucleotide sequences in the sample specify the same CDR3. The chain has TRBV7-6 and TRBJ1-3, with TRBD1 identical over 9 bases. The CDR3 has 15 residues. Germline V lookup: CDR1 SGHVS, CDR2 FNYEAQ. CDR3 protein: CASSPNPGTGNTIYF. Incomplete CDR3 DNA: TGTGCCAGCAGCCCTAACCCCGGGACAGGGAACACG.

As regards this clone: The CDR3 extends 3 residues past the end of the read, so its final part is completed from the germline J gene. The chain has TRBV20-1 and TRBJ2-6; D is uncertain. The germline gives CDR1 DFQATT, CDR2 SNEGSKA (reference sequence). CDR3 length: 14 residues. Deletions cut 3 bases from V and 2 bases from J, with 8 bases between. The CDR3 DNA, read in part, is TGCAGTGCTAGCTACCCCCCTGGGGCCAACGTC. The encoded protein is CSASYPPGANV. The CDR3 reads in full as CSASYPPGANVLTF.

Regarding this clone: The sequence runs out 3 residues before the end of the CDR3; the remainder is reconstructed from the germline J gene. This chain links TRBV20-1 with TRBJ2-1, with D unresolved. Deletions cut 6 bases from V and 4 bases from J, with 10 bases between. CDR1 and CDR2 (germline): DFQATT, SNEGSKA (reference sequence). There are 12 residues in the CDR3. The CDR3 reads CSAADGYNEQFF. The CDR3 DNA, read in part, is TGCAGTGCCGCAGACGGGTACAATGAG.

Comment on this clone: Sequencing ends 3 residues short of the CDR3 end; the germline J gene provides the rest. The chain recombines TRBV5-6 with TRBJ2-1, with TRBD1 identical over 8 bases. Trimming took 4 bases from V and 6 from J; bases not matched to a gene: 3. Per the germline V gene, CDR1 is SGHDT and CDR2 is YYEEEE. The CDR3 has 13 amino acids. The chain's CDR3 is CASSEQGGNEQFF. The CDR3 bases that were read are TGTGCCAGCAGCGAACAGGGGGGCAATGAG.

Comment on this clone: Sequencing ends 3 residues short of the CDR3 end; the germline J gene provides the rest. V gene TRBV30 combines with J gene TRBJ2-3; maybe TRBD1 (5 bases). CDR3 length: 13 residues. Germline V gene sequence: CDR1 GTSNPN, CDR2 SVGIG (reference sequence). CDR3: CAWSYRYNQPQYF. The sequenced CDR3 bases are TGTGCCTGGAGCTACAGGTACAATCAGCCG.

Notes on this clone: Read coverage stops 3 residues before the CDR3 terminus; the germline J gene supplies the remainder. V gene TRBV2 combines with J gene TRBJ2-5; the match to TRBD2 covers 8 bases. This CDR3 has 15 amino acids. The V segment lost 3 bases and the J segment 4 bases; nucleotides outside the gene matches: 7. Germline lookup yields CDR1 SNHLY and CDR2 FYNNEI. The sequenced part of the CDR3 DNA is TGTGCCAGCAGTGACCCCAGCGGGGGAATAGAGACC. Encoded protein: CASSDPSGGIET. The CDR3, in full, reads CASSDPSGGIETQYF.

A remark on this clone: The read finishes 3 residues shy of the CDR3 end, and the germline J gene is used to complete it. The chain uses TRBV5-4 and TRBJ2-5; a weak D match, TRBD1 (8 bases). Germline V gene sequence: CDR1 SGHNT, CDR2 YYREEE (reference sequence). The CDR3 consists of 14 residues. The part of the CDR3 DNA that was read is TGTGCCAGCAGCAACAGGGGGGGCACAGATACC. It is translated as CASSNRGGTDT. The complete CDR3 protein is CASSNRGGTDTQYF.

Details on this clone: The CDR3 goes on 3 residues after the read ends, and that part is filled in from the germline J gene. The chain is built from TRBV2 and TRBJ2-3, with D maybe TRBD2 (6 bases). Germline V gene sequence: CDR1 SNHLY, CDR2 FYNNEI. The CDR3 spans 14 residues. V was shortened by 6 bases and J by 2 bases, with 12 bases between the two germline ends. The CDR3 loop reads CASRPGLHTDTQYF. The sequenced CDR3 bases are TGTGCCAGCAGACCGGGACTCCACACAGATACG.

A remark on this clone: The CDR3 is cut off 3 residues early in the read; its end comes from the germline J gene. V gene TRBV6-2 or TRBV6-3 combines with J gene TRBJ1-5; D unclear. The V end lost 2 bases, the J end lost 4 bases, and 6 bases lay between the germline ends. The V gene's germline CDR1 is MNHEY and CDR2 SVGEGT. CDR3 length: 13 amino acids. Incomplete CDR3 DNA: TGTGCCAGCAGTTACGGTCGGAATCAGCCC. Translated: CASSYGRNQP. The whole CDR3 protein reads CASSYGRNQPQHF.

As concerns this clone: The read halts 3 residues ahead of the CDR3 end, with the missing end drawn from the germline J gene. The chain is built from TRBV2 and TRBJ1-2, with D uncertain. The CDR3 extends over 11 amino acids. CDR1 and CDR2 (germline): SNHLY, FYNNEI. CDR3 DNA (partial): TGTGCCAGCAGTGTTCTCTACGAC. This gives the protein CASSVLYD. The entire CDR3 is CASSVLYDYTF.

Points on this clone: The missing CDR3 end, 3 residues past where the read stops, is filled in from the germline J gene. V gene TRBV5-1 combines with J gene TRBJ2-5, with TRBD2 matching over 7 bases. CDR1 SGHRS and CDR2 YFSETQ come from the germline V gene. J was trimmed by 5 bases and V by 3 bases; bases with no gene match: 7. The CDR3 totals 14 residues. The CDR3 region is CASSSPDGGETQYF. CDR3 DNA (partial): TGCGCCAGCAGCTCACCCGACGGGGGGGAGACC.

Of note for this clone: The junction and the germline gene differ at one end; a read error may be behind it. The CDR3 sequence: CASKRQVQGDGQYF. CDR3 bases read: TGTGCTAGCAAGAGACAGGTCCAGGGGGATGGT. This chain joins TRBV7-7 and TRBJ2-4; TRBD1 matches 7 bases. The DNA ends 3 residues before the CDR3 does, and the rest of the CDR3 is filled in from the germline J gene. The CDR3 has 14 amino acids. Germline V gives CDR1 SSHAT, CDR2 FNYEAQ (reference sequence).

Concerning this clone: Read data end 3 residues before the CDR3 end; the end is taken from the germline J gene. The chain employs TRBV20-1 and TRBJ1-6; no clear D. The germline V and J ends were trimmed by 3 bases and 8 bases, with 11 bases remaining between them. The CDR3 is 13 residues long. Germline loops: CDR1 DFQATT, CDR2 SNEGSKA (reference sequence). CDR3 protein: CSASSPGDSPLHF. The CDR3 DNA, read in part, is TGCAGTGCTAGCTCCCCCGGTGATTCACCC.

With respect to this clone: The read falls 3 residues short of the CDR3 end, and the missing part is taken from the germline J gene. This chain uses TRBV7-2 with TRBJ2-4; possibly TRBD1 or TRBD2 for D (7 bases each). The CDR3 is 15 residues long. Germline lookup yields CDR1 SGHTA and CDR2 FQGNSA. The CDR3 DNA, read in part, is TGTGCCAGCAGCTTAAGAGGGGGCGGGAGCTATGGT. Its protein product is CASSLRGGGSYG. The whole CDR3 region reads CASSLRGGGSYGQYF.

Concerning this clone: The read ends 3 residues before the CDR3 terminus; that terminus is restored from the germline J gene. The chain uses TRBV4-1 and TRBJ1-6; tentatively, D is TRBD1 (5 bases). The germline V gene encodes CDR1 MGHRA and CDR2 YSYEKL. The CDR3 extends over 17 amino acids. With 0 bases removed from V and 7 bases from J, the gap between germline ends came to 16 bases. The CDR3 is CASSQDDWGLVNSPLHF. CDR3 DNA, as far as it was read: TGCGCCAGCAGCCAAGATGATTGGGGACTCGTCAATTCACCC.

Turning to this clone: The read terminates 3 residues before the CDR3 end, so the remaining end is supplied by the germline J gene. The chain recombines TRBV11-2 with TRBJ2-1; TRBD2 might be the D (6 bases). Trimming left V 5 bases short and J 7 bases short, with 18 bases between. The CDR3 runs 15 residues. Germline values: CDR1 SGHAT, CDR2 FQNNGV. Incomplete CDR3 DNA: TGTGCCAGCAGCGTCGGGACTCATCCCTTGAATGAG. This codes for CASSVGTHPLNE. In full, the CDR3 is CASSVGTHPLNEQFF.

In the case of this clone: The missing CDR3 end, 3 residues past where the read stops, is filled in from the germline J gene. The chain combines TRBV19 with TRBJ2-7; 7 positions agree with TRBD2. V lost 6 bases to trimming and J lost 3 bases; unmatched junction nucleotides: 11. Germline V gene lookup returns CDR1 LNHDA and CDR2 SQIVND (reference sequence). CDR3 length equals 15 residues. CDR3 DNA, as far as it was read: TGTGCCAGTAGATCCTCGGGGGGTGGTTTCTACGAG. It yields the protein CASRSSGGGFYE. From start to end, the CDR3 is CASRSSGGGFYEQYF.

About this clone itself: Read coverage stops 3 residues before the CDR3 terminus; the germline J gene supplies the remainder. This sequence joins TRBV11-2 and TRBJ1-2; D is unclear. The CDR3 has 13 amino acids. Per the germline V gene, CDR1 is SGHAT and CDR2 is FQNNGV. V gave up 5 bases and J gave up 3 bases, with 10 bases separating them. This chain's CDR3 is CASSPQDYYGYTF. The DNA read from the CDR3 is TGTGCCAGCAGCCCCCAAGACTACTATGGC.